The entry that follows covers one T cell receptor (beta chain) sequence. What this receptor recognizes is not known. Base qualities were left out, and no much larger clone turns up one base away. The collaborating institutions used their own protocols to collect whole blood in K2EDTA tubes. For TCRbeta analysis, collaborators shipped samples in one of three forms: frozen whole blood, isolated PBMCs, or DNA extracted from either of those sample types. The data derive from a study of blood T cell repertoires in COVID-19 (dated by TCRdb to 2020 to 2022). Regarding the research as a whole: Samples from collaborators originated in the United States, Italy and Spain and spanned both the acute and convalescent phases of COVID-19. Where HLA class I and class II types were available, the types were taken from metadata supplied by the sample provider, not from assay-based typing. The repertoires were released in a freely available public database intended as a resource for research on the immune response to SARS-CoV-2. Nearly every sample came with metadata listing a de-identified subject ID, COVID-19 status, age in years and sex. The prospective study material was composed of cDNA or gDNA derived from T cells, B-cell-depleted T cells, or PBMCs. The dataset comprised deeply sampled blood TCRbeta repertoires from subjects exposed to, actively infected with, or recovered from COVID-19. Samples came from the ongoing ImmuneRACE study (first 160 participants) plus 1,254 subjects from 6 global collaborators. Broader findings and caveats from the paper: The amount of clinical and demographic metadata varied by source and participant and was provided uncurated.

The immunoSEQ Assay, a bias-controlled multiplex PCR, was used to amplify TCRbeta CDR3 regions from genomic DNA. Turning to the authors' computational methods: Nucleated cell counts per sample were estimated from amplification of reference gene primers within the assay. Sequence reads were collapsed and filtered to measure the absolute abundance of every unique TCRbeta CDR3 rearrangement. Productive Simpson clonality was computed per sample as the square root of Simpson's diversity index over productive rearrangements. Drawn from immuneACCESS, this table holds only the in-frame rearrangements with V and J called that TCRdb kept. Clones are partly lost; checked studies trace under half to an unresolved V gene and leave the rest unexplained. The V and J calls and clone size were taken over from that table, and D and trimming were inferred from the DNA. A total of more than 25,000 clones appear in this sample, 84% of them only once. The top ten constitute roughly 9.8% of the sample.

Trimming removed 2 bases from V and 4 bases from J, leaving 8 bases between the germline ends. Counted from cysteine to phenylalanine, this CDR3 has 13 amino acids. The sequence is cut down to CDR3 DNA, 39 bases in frame from base 1. This sequence uses TRBV12-3 or TRBV12-4 and TRBJ1-2; the D gene is possibly TRBD1, with 6 bases matching. The receptor's source is an elderly man with active COVID-19. Material: peripheral blood. The CDR3 reads as follows: CASSLQGSYGYTF. The nucleotide sequence reads as follows: TGTGCCAGCAGTTTACAGGGGAGCTATGGCTACACCTTC.